A selection of T cell receptor beta chains follows, all from one sample in a study of T cells in Graves' hyperthyroidism and ophthalmopathy. Each CDR3 protein gets one entry after TCRdb re-called the multiplex PCR reads with MiXCR. The table shows 750,000 to 950,000 distinct CDR3 sequences, with roughly 37% occurring only once. Sequencing was performed on blood. These receptors all come from a man between 18 and 35 years old with Graves' hyperthyroidism. Both conserved end residues are part of each CDR3. The D gene is left open where the match is weak. Rows may omit the clone size; those that give it use once, few, many or a size class.

J: TRBJ2-5; V: TRBV7-6; D: NA; size: NA; DNA: TGTGCCAGCAGCTTAGATGGGACACGGGAGCGGGAGACCCAGTACTTC; CDR3: CASSLDGTRERETQYF
J: TRBJ1-2; V: TRBV5-1; D: TRBD1; size: NA; DNA: TGCGCCAGCAGCAGGGGACAGGGTTCGGGCTACACCTTC; CDR3: CASSRGQGSGYTF
J: TRBJ1-1; V: TRBV5-1; D: TRBD1; size: NA; DNA: TGCGCCAGCCGCCCAGGACAGGGACATCCTGGCTCGGGCACTGAAGCTTTCTTT; CDR3: CASRPGQGHPGSGTEAFF
J: TRBJ1-1; V: TRBV13; D: NA; size: many; DNA: TGTGCCAGCAGCCGAGAGGTTGGAGCTTTCTTT; CDR3: CASSREVGAFF
J: TRBJ2-5; V: TRBV12-3/TRBV12-4; D: TRBD2; size: NA; DNA: TGTGCCAGCAGTTTCGGAGAAGCGGGAGGTCAAGAGACCCAGTACTTC; CDR3: CASSFGEAGGQETQYF
J: TRBJ2-7; V: TRBV7-6; D: TRBD1; size: NA; DNA: TGTGCCAGCAGCTTCCGACAGGGGGTACCCTACGAGCAGTACTTC; CDR3: CASSFRQGVPYEQYF
J: TRBJ1-1; V: TRBV28; D: NA; size: NA; DNA: TGTGCCAGCAGTTATGGGACGGAAGGCGACACTGAAGCTTTCTTT; CDR3: CASSYGTEGDTEAFF
J: TRBJ2-3; V: TRBV10-1; D: NA; size: NA; DNA: TGCGCCAGCAGTGACCGAGGTGGGCGGACAGATACGCAGTATTTT; CDR3: CASSDRGGRTDTQYF
J: TRBJ1-5; V: TRBV5-1; D: TRBD1; size: NA; DNA: TGCGCCAGCAGCTTGGGCCAGGGGGGGGAGCCCCAGCATTTT; CDR3: CASSLGQGGEPQHF
J: TRBJ1-5; V: TRBV7-8; D: NA; size: NA; DNA: TGTGCCAGCGGCTTAGCGAGACAGGACCTTTGGCCCCAGCATTTT; CDR3: CASGLARQDLWPQHF
J: TRBJ1-5; V: TRBV19; D: TRBD1; size: many; DNA: TGTGCCAGTAGTGCCGCGACAGGGGAGGTGGGCAATCAGCCCCAGCATTTT; CDR3: CASSAATGEVGNQPQHF
J: TRBJ2-2; V: TRBV10-3; D: TRBD1; size: NA; DNA: TGTGCCATCAGCCTCCCGGGACAGAAAAACACCGGGGAGCTGTTTTTT; CDR3: CAISLPGQKNTGELFF
J: TRBJ2-7; V: TRBV7-2; D: NA; size: NA; DNA: TGTGCCAGCAGCCCTACGACAGGATCCCACGAGCAGTACTTC; CDR3: CASSPTTGSHEQYF
J: TRBJ1-5; V: TRBV29-1; D: TRBD1; size: NA; DNA: TGCAGCGCACCCCGAACCCTTTATTCCCGGACAGGACGGGATCCTGGTAATCAGCCCCAGCATTTT; CDR3: CSAPRTLYSRTGRDPGNQPQHF
J: TRBJ1-1; V: TRBV4-1; D: NA; size: few; DNA: TGCGCCAGCAGCCCCGACCCAACGGCTGAAGCTTTCTTT; CDR3: CASSPDPTAEAFF
J: TRBJ2-7; V: TRBV29-1; D: NA; size: NA; DNA: TGCAGCGTTGAACTGGCTTTGGGACGGACCTACGAGCAGTACTTC; CDR3: CSVELALGRTYEQYF
J: TRBJ1-2; V: TRBV5-8; D: TRBD1; size: few; DNA: TGTGCCAGCAGCCCGACAGGGGCAGGAAACACCTTC; CDR3: CASSPTGAGNTF
J: TRBJ2-5; V: TRBV3-1; D: TRBD1; size: NA; DNA: TGTGCCAGCAGCCAAGAGTCAGGACAGGGGCAGACCCAGTACTTC; CDR3: CASSQESGQGQTQYF
J: TRBJ1-1; V: TRBV7-3; D: NA; size: few; DNA: TGTGCCAGCAGCTCGGTGGGGGGCAAGATGAACACTGAAGCTTTCTTT; CDR3: CASSSVGGKMNTEAFF
J: TRBJ1-5; V: TRBV19; D: TRBD1; size: NA; DNA: TGTGCCAGTGCCCACATCAGACAGGGCGGGCAGCCCCAGCATTTT; CDR3: CASAHIRQGGQPQHF
J: TRBJ1-4; V: TRBV20-1; D: NA; size: NA; DNA: TGCAGTGCCAACCCCAGAAATGAAAAACTGTTTTTT; CDR3: CSANPRNEKLFF
J: TRBJ1-1; V: TRBV14; D: NA; size: NA; DNA: TGTGCCAGCAGCCAAGCGGGCAGGAGGAACACTGAAGCTTTCTTT; CDR3: CASSQAGRRNTEAFF
J: TRBJ1-5; V: TRBV6-1; D: NA; size: few; DNA: TGTGCCATCAGAGACGGGCCTTTACAGCATTTT; CDR3: CAIRDGPLQHF
J: TRBJ2-5; V: TRBV9; D: NA; size: many; DNA: TGTGCCAGCAGTTTCAACCAAGAGACCCAGTACTTC; CDR3: CASSFNQETQYF
J: TRBJ1-2; V: TRBV3-1; D: TRBD1; size: NA; DNA: TGTGCCAGCAGCCCAGGGAGGGGGCAACGCGGCTACACCTTC; CDR3: CASSPGRGQRGYTF
J: TRBJ1-1; V: TRBV20-1; D: NA; size: NA; DNA: TGCAGTGCTAGGGGGAAGGGTTCGGAAGCTTTCTTT; CDR3: CSARGKGSEAFF
J: TRBJ2-7; V: TRBV20-1; D: TRBD2; size: many; DNA: TGCAGTGCCACCCCGGGGGGTCCCGAGCAGTACTTC; CDR3: CSATPGGPEQYF
J: TRBJ2-5; V: TRBV4-3; D: TRBD1; size: NA; DNA: TGCGCCAGCAGCCACCATCGGGACAGCCAAGAGACCCAGTACTTC; CDR3: CASSHHRDSQETQYF
J: TRBJ2-5; V: TRBV14; D: TRBD2; size: NA; DNA: TGTGCCAGAAGCCAATTGGTAACTAGCGCGAAAGAGACCCAGTACTTC; CDR3: CARSQLVTSAKETQYF
J: TRBJ2-3; V: TRBV24-1; D: TRBD1; size: few; DNA: TGTGCCACCAGTGACCCCGACAGGGATGCACGAGATACGCAGTATTTT; CDR3: CATSDPDRDARDTQYF
J: TRBJ2-5; V: TRBV15; D: NA; size: NA; DNA: TGTGCCACGACCTCCCGGGCTTCCCAAGAGACCCAGTACTTC; CDR3: CATTSRASQETQYF
J: TRBJ1-6; V: TRBV7-8; D: NA; size: NA; DNA: TGTGCCAGCAGCTTAGTAGCAGGCTCCTATAATTCACCCCTCCACTTT; CDR3: CASSLVAGSYNSPLHF
J: TRBJ2-7; V: TRBV7-8; D: NA; size: NA; DNA: TGTGCCAGCAGCGGTCGGGGGATAGGTGAGCAGTACTTC; CDR3: CASSGRGIGEQYF
J: TRBJ2-5; V: TRBV28; D: TRBD1; size: NA; DNA: TGTGCCAGCAAGGGTCCAGGGGGCTTGGGAGAGACCCAGTACTTC; CDR3: CASKGPGGLGETQYF
J: TRBJ2-7; V: TRBV2; D: NA; size: NA; DNA: TGTGCCAGCAGTGAAGGGGGCCAGAGCTCCTACGAGCAGTACTTC; CDR3: CASSEGGQSSYEQYF
J: TRBJ2-2; V: TRBV7-9; D: NA; size: NA; DNA: TGTGCCAGCAGCTTAGCCGGACGGGAGCTGTTTTTT; CDR3: CASSLAGRELFF
J: TRBJ2-2; V: TRBV12-3/TRBV12-4; D: NA; size: NA; DNA: TGTGCCAGCAGCTATTCGGGAGTCCTAAACACCGGGGAGCTGTTTTTT; CDR3: CASSYSGVLNTGELFF
J: TRBJ1-1; V: TRBV2; D: TRBD1; size: once; DNA: TGTGCCAGCAGTTCTGGTCAGGCAGGGGGGAACACTGAAGCTTTCTTT; CDR3: CASSSGQAGGNTEAFF
J: TRBJ2-7; V: TRBV6-1; D: NA; size: few; DNA: TGTGCCAGCAGTTTCGGACAGAATACCTACGAGCAGTACTTC; CDR3: CASSFGQNTYEQYF
J: TRBJ2-7; V: TRBV11-2; D: NA; size: once; DNA: TGTGCCAGCAGCGCGGAGGACTCCTACGAGCAGTACTTC; CDR3: CASSAEDSYEQYF
J: TRBJ1-1; V: TRBV2; D: NA; size: many; DNA: TGTGCCAGCCCTGGGGAAGGGGGCACTGAAGCTTTCTTT; CDR3: CASPGEGGTEAFF
J: TRBJ2-7; V: TRBV4-1; D: NA; size: NA; DNA: TGTGCCAGCAGCTTCCGGACAGAATACGAGCAGAACTTC; CDR3: CASSFRTEYEQNF
J: TRBJ1-1; V: TRBV19; D: NA; size: NA; DNA: TGTTGTAGTTCCACGCATTCTAAGAACACTGAAGCTTTCTTT; CDR3: CCSSTHSKNTEAFF
J: TRBJ2-2; V: TRBV6-1; D: NA; size: NA; DNA: TGTGCCAGCAAACGTAGCACCGGGGAGCTGTTTTTT; CDR3: CASKRSTGELFF
J: TRBJ1-5; V: TRBV10-3; D: TRBD1; size: NA; DNA: TGTGCCATCAGTGAGTCGGGACAGCAAGAGACCCAGCATTTT; CDR3: CAISESGQQETQHF
J: TRBJ1-4; V: TRBV7-9; D: NA; size: many; DNA: TGTGCCAGCAGCTCCCCTAGCGGTGCAACTAATGAAAAACTGTTTTTT; CDR3: CASSSPSGATNEKLFF